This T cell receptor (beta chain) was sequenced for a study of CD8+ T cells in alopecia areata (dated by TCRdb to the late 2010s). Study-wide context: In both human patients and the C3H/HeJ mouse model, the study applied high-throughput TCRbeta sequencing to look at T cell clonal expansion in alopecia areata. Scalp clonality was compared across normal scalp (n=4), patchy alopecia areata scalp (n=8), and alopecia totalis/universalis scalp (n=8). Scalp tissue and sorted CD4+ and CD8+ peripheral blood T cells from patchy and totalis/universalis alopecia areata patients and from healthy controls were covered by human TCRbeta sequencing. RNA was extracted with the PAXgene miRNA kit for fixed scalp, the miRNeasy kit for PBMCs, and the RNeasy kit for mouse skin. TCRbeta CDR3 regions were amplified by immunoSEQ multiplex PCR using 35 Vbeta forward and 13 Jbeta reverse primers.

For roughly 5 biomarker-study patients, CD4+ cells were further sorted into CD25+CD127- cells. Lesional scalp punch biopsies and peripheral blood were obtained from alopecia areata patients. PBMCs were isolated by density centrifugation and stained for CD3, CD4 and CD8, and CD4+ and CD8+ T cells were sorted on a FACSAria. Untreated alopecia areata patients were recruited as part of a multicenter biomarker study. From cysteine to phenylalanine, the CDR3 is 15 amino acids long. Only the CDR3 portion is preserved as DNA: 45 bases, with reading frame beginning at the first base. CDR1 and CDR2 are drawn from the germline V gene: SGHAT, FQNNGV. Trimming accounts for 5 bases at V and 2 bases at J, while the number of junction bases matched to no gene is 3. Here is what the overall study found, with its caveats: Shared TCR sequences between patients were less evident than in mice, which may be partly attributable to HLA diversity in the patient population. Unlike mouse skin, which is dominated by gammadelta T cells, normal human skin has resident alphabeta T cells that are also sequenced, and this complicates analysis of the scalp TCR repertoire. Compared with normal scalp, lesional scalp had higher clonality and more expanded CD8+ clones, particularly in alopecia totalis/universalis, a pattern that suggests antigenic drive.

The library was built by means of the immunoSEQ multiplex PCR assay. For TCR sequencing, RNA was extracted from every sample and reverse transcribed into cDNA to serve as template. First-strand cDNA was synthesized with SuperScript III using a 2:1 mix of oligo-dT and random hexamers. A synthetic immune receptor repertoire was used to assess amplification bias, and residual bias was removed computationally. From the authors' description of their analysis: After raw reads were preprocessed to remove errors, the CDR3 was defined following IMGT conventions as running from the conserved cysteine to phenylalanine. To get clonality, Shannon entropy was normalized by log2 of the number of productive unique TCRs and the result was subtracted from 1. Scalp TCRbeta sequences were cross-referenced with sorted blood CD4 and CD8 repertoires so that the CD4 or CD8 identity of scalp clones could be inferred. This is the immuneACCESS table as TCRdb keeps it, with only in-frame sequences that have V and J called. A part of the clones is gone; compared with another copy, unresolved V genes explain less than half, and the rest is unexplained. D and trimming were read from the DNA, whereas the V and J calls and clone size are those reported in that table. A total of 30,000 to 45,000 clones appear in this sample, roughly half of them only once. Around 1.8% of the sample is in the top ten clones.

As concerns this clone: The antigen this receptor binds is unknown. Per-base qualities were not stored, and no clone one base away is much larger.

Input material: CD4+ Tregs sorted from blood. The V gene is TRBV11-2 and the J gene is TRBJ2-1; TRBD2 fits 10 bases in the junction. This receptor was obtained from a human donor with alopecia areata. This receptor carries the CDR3 CASSLSGGAYNEQFF. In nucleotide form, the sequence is TGTGCCAGCAGCCTAAGCGGGGGGGCCTACAATGAGCAGTTCTTC.